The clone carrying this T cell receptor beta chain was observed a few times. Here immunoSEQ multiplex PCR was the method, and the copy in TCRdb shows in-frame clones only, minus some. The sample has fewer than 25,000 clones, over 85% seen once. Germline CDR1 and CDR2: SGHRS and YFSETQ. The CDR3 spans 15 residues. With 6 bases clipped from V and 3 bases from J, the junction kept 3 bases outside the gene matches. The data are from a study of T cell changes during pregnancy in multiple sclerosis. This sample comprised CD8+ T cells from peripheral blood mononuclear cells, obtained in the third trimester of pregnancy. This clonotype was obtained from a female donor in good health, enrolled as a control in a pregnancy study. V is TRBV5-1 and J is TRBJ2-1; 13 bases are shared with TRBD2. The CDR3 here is CASTRTSGSYNEQFF. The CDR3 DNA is TGCGCCAGCACCAGGACTAGCGGGAGCTACAATGAGCAGTTCTTC. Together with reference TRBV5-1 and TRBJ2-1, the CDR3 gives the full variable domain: KAGVTQTPRYLIKTRGQQVTLSCSPISGHRSVSWYQQTPGQGLQFLFEYFSETQRNKGNFPGRFSGRQFSNSRSEMNVSTLELGDSALYLCASTRTSGSYNEQFFGPGTRLTVL.